The entry below gives a single T cell receptor beta chain sequence along with its context. The sample originates from a study of CD8 T cells in Susac syndrome. The overall study: Eight or nine of the sequenced Susac syndrome patients were in remission, and about 6 had active disease.

Random hexamers served to reverse transcribe about 0.45 to 1 ug RNA. Amplification of TCR beta CDR3 used immunoSEQ multiplex PCR across 54 Vbeta and 13 Jbeta. Using its own MiXCR run on the immunoSEQ multiplex PCR reads, TCRdb lists one record per CDR3 protein. The table includes some 240,000 distinct CDR3 sequences, approximately 95% detected once. Germline CDR1 SQVTM, CDR2 ANQGSEA. CDR3 length: 14 residues. The trim removed 1 base at V and 1 base at J, leaving 2 bases unmatched. Sequencing of TCR beta was undertaken in CD8+ and CD4+ T cells derived from blood. The authors negatively isolated CD8+ and CD4+ T cells and FACS-enriched TEMRA cells.

The source is a human donor with Susac syndrome. This rearrangement joins TRBV29-1 to TRBJ1-2; 8 positions match TRBD1. Sequenced material: CD4+ T cells from PBMCs. The CDR3 sequence: CSVEGTGFNYGYTF. The CDR3 DNA sequence: TGCAGCGTTGAAGGGACAGGGTTTAACTATGGCTACACCTTC.